Listed below are T cell receptor beta chains from one sample, sequenced in a study of CD8 T cells in ankylosing spondylitis. TCRdb itself ran the 5' RACE reads through MiXCR, one entry per CDR3 protein. The repertoire has around 490,000 distinct CDR3 sequences, 5.3% of them found once; the top ten carry around 3.4%. Source material: blood, either unsorted or a sorted T cell fraction (not recorded which). The receptors stem from a male donor with ankylosing spondylitis. Each CDR3 is given with its conserved first and last residue. Fields, in order: V gene, clone size, D gene, J gene, CDR3 DNA, CDR3 protein. D genes are given only for firm matches. Size values are once, few and many counts, or a class for expanded clones, and some rows have none.

TRBV5-1	.	TRBD2	TRBJ2-6	TGCGCCAGCAGCATAGGACGCCGGGAGGTCTCTGGGGCCAACGTCCTGACTTTC	CASSIGRREVSGANVLTF
TRBV6-1	.	.	TRBJ1-4	TGTGCCAGCAAGGCCTTAATTACCCCAACTAATGAAAAACTGTTTTTT	CASKALITPTNEKLFF
TRBV10-3	.	.	TRBJ2-5	TGTGCCATCGCTCGGAGGCAAGAGACCCAGTACTTC	CAIARRQETQYF
TRBV11-3	.	TRBD1	TRBJ1-1	TGTGCCAGCAGCTTATCAGGGGCAGGGGGCACTGAAGCTTTCTTT	CASSLSGAGGTEAFF
TRBV20-1	many	.	TRBJ2-1	TGCAGTGCCCCCCAACGGGGAGGTGAGCAGTTCTTC	CSAPQRGGEQFF
TRBV18	.	.	TRBJ1-1	TGTGCCAGCTCACTCCGGACGCCTGGGGTTGAAGCTTTCTTT	CASSLRTPGVEAFF
TRBV7-2	.	.	TRBJ2-1	TGTGCCAGCAGCTTACTGGGTTGGGCGAATGAGCAGTTCTTC	CASSLLGWANEQFF
TRBV10-3	many	.	TRBJ1-1	TGTGCCATCAGGGACCCCCCTCGGGAGAACACTGAAGCTTTCTTT	CAIRDPPRENTEAFF
TRBV11-1	many	TRBD2	TRBJ2-3	TGTGCCAGCAGCACCCCCGGGACTAGCGGGAGTCAAAGAGTGACAGATACGCAGTATTTT	CASSTPGTSGSQRVTDTQYF
TRBV6-1	many	.	TRBJ2-1	TGTGCCAGCACACGGGACTTGTTTTCCTACAATGAGCAGTTCTTC	CASTRDLFSYNEQFF
TRBV6-1	many	.	TRBJ2-5	TGTGCCAGCAGTGCTCGGGGGGCTCCAGAGACCCAGTACTTC	CASSARGAPETQYF
TRBV20-1	.	.	TRBJ2-1	TGCAGTGCTAGAGCGGGGCCCGCCCCCTACAATGAGCAGTTCTTC	CSARAGPAPYNEQFF
TRBV3-1	few	.	TRBJ1-2	TGTGCCAGCAGCCGGGGGCAGGGGAGCTACACCTTC	CASSRGQGSYTF
TRBV12-3/TRBV12-4	.	.	TRBJ1-2	TGTGCCAGCAGTTTAGTCCCCGGGGCGCACTATGGCTACACCTTC	CASSLVPGAHYGYTF
TRBV6-5	many	.	TRBJ1-2	TGTGCCAGCAGTTACTCGACGGGGGGAGGCTACACCTTC	CASSYSTGGGYTF
TRBV28	many	.	TRBJ1-1	TGTGCCAGCAGTTTAATACTGGGACGCTCCATGAACACTGAAGCTTTCTTT	CASSLILGRSMNTEAFF
TRBV5-1	many	.	TRBJ2-1	TGCGCCAGCAGCGCCTCCGGGACCCCACCCAACAATGAGCAGTTCTTC	CASSASGTPPNNEQFF
TRBV4-1	.	TRBD2	TRBJ2-3	TGCGCCAGCAGCCCGACGGGACTAGGGGGGCATGGCACAGATACGCAGTATTTT	CASSPTGLGGHGTDTQYF
TRBV4-3	many	.	TRBJ2-1	TGCGCCAGCAGCCAAGGGAATGACCCCTACAATGAGCAGTTCTTC	CASSQGNDPYNEQFF
TRBV7-9	few	.	TRBJ1-1	TGTGCCAGCAGCTCTTATTTGCCGGGGGGGTTCACTGAAGCTTTCTTT	CASSSYLPGGFTEAFF
TRBV4-1	many	.	TRBJ1-2	TGCGCCAGCAGCCAAGAAAGCAAGGGATATGGCTACACCTTC	CASSQESKGYGYTF
TRBV24-1	many	.	TRBJ2-3	TGTGCCACCAGGATCGGAGATACGCAGTATTTT	CATRIGDTQYF
TRBV7-9	many	TRBD1	TRBJ2-7	TGTGCCAGCAGCTCTGGACAGGTCGACGAGCAGTACTTC	CASSSGQVDEQYF
TRBV5-1	.	.	TRBJ2-3	TGCGCCAGCAGCCGCGAAAGGGGCACAGATACGCAGTATTTT	CASSRERGTDTQYF
TRBV12-3/TRBV12-4	many	.	TRBJ2-7	TGTGCCAGCAGCGTACCGTACGAGCAGTACTTC	CASSVPYEQYF
TRBV15	.	.	TRBJ2-1	TGTGCCACCAGCAGAGATCCTGATACCTACAATGAGCAGTTCTTC	CATSRDPDTYNEQFF
TRBV7-9	few	TRBD1	TRBJ2-7	TGTGCCAGCAGTCGAACAGGGGCGCGGTACGAGCAGTACTTC	CASSRTGARYEQYF
TRBV6-1	many	.	TRBJ2-7	TGTGCCAGCACCAAAAGCGGGCCAAGCTCCTACGAGCAGTACTTC	CASTKSGPSSYEQYF
TRBV5-6	many	TRBD1	TRBJ2-2	TGTGCCAGCAGCTCGGGACAGGGAAGGTACGCCGGGGAGCTGTTTTTT	CASSSGQGRYAGELFF
TRBV7-2	many	.	TRBJ2-7	TGTGCCAGCAGCTTCAGGGTTGACTACGAGCAGTACTTC	CASSFRVDYEQYF
TRBV6-4	few	TRBD1	TRBJ1-2	TGTGCCAGCTCAACTGAAACAGGGGGACAGGATGGCTACACCTTC	CASSTETGGQDGYTF
TRBV28	many	TRBD1	TRBJ1-5	TGTGCCAGCAGTTTCCCCATAGCAGGGGGTCCGTTCAAGCCCCAGCATTTT	CASSFPIAGGPFKPQHF
TRBV5-5	many	.	TRBJ1-6	TGTGCCAGCAGCGGTGGGGGCGATTCACCCCTCCACTTT	CASSGGGDSPLHF
TRBV24-1	many	.	TRBJ1-2	TGTGCCACCAGTGATTCCGGGACCGCCAAGTGGGGCTACACCTTC	CATSDSGTAKWGYTF
TRBV20-1	many	.	TRBJ1-5	TGCAGTGCTCAGGACAGTCCTAATCAGCCCCAGCATTTT	CSAQDSPNQPQHF
TRBV20-1	many	TRBD1	TRBJ1-6	TGCAGTGCTGAGGGGGACAGGGATAATTCACCCCTCCACTTT	CSAEGDRDNSPLHF
TRBV7-9	many	.	TRBJ1-1	TGTGCCAGCAGCGGGAGGACCCAACCTATGAACACTGAAGCTTTCTTT	CASSGRTQPMNTEAFF
TRBV29-1	.	.	TRBJ1-1	TGCAGCGTTGTAGTCGGGAATGTGGCTTTCTTT	CSVVVGNVAFF
TRBV29-1	many	TRBD1	TRBJ2-3	TGCAGCGTTCGGACAGGGGGCAGCAGAGATACGCAGTATTTT	CSVRTGGSRDTQYF
TRBV11-3	.	TRBD1	TRBJ2-5	TGTGCCAGCAGCTTATCATCGTCACAGGGGTACCAAGAGACCCAGTACTTC	CASSLSSSQGYQETQYF
TRBV29-1	many	.	TRBJ2-3	TGCAGCGTTGAACCTGGGTCTAGCGCAGATACGCAGTATTTT	CSVEPGSSADTQYF
TRBV5-8	many	TRBD1	TRBJ2-5	TGTGCCAGCAGCCCCGGGGACAGGGACCAAGAGACCCAGTACTTC	CASSPGDRDQETQYF
TRBV11-2	.	.	TRBJ2-5	TGTGCCAGCAGCTTAGATCGGGGGATTCAAGAGACCCAGTACTTC	CASSLDRGIQETQYF
TRBV5-1	many	.	TRBJ1-2	TGCGCCAGCAGCTTGGAGGGACACCTGACCTATGGCTACACCTTC	CASSLEGHLTYGYTF
TRBV5-1	.	.	TRBJ2-3	TGCGCCAGCAGCTTGTACGAGACAGATACGCAGTATTTT	CASSLYETDTQYF
TRBV5-1	many	.	TRBJ1-2	TGCGCCAGCAGCTTCGGCACGTACGGGGGGCCTAATACCTTC	CASSFGTYGGPNTF
TRBV24-1	many	.	TRBJ2-3	TGTGCCACCAGTGGCGTAGTAGATGCAGATACGCAGTATTTT	CATSGVVDADTQYF
TRBV27	many	TRBD1	TRBJ2-2	TGTGCCAGCAGTAAGAGACAGGGGAACACCGGGGAGCTGTTTTTT	CASSKRQGNTGELFF
TRBV20-1	.	TRBD2	TRBJ2-1	TGCAGTGCGGGGACTAGCGGGGGGGACAATGAGCAGTTCTTC	CSAGTSGGDNEQFF
TRBV7-2	many	.	TRBJ1-1	TGTGCCAGCAGCTTAGCGAATGGGATGAACACTGAAGCTTTCTTT	CASSLANGMNTEAFF